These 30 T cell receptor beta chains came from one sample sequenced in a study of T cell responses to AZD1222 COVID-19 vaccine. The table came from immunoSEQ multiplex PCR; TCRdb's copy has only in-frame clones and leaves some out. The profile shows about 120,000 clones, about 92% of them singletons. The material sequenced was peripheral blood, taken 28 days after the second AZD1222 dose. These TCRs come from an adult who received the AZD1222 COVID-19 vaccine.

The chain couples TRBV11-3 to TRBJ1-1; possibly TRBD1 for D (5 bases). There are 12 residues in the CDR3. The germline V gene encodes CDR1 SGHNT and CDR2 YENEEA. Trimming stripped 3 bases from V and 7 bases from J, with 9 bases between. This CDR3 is CASSLRDDEAFF. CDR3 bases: TGTGCCAGCAGCTTGCGGGACGATGAAGCTTTCTTT.

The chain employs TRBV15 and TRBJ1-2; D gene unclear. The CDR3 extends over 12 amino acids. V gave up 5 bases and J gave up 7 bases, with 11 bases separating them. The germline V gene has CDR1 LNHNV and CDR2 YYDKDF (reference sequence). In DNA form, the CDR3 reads TGTGCCACCAGCTACCGGGGTCGTGGCTACACCTTC. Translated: CATSYRGRGYTF.

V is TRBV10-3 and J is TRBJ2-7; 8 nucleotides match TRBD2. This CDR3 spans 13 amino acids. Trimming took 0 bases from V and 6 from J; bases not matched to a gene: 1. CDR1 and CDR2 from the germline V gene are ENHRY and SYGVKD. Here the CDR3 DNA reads TGTGCCATCAGTGAGTCGACTAGCGCCGAGCAGTACTTC. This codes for CAISESTSAEQYF.

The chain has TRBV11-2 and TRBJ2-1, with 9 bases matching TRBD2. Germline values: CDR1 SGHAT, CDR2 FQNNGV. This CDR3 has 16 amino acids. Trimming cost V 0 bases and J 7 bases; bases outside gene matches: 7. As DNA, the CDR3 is TGTGCCAGCAGCTTAGAGGGCGGGGGGGCCCGTAATGAGCAGTTCTTC. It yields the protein CASSLEGGGARNEQFF.

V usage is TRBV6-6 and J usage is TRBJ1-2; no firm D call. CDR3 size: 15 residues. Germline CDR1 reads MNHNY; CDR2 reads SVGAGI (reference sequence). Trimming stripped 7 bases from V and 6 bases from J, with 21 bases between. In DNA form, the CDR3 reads TGTGCCAGCAACCTTGACGGAGTCGAATGGGATGGCTACACCTTC. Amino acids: CASNLDGVEWDGYTF.

CDR3 sequence: CASSEDGSRGGEKLFF. The DNA for the CDR3 is TGTGCCAGCAGTGAAGATGGGAGCAGGGGGGGTGAAAAACTGTTTTTT. The chain has TRBV6-1 and TRBJ1-4; 7 bases are a match to TRBD1. Germline lookup yields CDR1 MNHNS and CDR2 SASEGT. V was pared by 1 base and J by 7 bases, with 9 bases of the junction left unmatched. The CDR3 loop spans 16 amino acids.

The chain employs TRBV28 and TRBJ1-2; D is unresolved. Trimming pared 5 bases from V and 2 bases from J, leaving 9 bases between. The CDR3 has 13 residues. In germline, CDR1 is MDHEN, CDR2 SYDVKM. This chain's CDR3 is CASSLDLNYGYTF. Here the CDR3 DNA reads TGTGCCAGCAGTCTCGACTTAAACTATGGCTACACCTTC.

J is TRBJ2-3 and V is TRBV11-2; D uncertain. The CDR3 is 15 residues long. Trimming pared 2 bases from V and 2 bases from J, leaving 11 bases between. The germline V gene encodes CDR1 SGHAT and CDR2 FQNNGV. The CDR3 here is CASSLQVWATDTQYF. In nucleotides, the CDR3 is TGTGCCAGCAGCTTACAGGTATGGGCCACAGATACGCAGTATTTT.

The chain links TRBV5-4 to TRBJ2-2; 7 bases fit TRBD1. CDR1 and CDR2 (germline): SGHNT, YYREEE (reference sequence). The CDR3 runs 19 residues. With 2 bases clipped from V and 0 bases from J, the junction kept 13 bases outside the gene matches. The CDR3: CASSFRPGQPMSNTGELFF. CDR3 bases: TGTGCCAGCAGCTTTAGGCCGGGACAGCCGATGTCGAACACCGGGGAGCTGTTTTTT.

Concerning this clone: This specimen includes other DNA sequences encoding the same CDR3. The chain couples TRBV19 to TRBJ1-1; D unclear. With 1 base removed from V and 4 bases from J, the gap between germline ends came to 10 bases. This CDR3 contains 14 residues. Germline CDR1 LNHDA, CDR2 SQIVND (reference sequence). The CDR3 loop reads CASSIGSGGTEAFF. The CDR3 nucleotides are TGTGCCAGTAGTATAGGTTCGGGTGGCACTGAAGCTTTCTTT.

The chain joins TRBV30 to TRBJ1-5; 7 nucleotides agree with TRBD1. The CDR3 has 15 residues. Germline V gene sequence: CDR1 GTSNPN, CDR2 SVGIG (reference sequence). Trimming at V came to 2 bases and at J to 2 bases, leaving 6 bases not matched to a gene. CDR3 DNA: TGTGCCTGGAGTCGGGCAGGGGGAGGCAATCAGCCCCAGCATTTT. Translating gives CAWSRAGGGNQPQHF. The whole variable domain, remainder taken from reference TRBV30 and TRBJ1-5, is SQTIHQWPATLVQPVGSPLSLECTVEGTSNPNLYWYRQAAGRGLQLLFYSVGIGQISSEVPQNLSASRPQDRQFILSSKKLLLSDSGFYLCAWSRAGGGNQPQHFGDGTRLSIL.

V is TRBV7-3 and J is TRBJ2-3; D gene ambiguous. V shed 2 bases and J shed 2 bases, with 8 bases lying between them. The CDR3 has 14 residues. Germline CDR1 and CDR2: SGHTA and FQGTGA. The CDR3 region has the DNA TGTGCCAGCAGCTTACAACACTCCACAGATACGCAGTATTTT. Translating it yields CASSLQHSTDTQYF.

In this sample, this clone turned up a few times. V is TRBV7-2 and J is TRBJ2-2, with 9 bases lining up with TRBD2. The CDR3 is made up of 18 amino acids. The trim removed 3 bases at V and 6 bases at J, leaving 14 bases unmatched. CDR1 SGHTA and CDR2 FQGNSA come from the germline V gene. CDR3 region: CASSFSPLSGRRSGELFF. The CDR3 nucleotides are TGTGCCAGCAGCTTTTCCCCACTTAGCGGGAGAAGGTCCGGGGAGCTGTTTTTT.

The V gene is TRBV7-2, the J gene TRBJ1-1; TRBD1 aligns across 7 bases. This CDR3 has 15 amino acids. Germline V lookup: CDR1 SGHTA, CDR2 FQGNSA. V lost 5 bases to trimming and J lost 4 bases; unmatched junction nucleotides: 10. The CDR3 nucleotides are TGTGCCAGCAGCCCAGGGAGACAGGGAGGCACTGAAGCTTTCTTT. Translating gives CASSPGRQGGTEAFF.

The CDR3 DNA follows: TGTGCCAGTAGTCGCCGGGACAGGACGACCGAGCAGTACTTC. Translated: CASSRRDRTTEQYF. This chain connects TRBV19 to TRBJ2-7, with 8 bases that match TRBD1. Germline V CDR1 and CDR2: LNHDA, SQIVND (reference sequence). V gave up 5 bases and J gave up 6 bases; unmatched junction bases: 9. There are 14 residues in the CDR3.

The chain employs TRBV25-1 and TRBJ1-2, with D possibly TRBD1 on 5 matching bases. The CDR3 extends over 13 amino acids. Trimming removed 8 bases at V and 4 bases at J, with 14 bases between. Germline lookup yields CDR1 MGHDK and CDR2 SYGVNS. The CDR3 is CASGDPFTYGYTF. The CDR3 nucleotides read TGTGCCAGCGGGGACCCCTTCACCTATGGCTACACCTTC.

The chain's CDR3 is CASSYSSEAFF. CDR3 in DNA: TGTGCCAGCAGTTACTCGTCCGAAGCTTTCTTT. The chain joins TRBV6-5 to TRBJ1-1; D is uncertain. The CDR3 is 11 residues long. Per germline, CDR1 MNHEY and CDR2 SVGAGI. Trimming pared 0 bases from V and 8 bases from J, leaving 4 bases between.

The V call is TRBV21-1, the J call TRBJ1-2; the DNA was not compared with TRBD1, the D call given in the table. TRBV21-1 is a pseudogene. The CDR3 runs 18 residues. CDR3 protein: CASSSRERTGGGNYGYTF. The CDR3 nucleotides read TGTGCCAGCAGCTCTCGAGAGCGGACAGGGGGCGGTAACTATGGCTACACCTTC.

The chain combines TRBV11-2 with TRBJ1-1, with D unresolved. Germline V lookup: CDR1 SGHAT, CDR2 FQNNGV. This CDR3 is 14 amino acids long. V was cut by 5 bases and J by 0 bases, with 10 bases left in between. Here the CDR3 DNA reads TGTGCCAGCAGCCAATGGGGAGTGAACACTGAAGCTTTCTTT. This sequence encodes CASSQWGVNTEAFF.

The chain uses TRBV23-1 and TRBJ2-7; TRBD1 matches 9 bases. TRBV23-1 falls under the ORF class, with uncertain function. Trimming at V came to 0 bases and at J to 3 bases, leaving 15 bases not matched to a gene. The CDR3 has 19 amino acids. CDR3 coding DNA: TGCGCCAGCAGTCAATCGGCCAGCTCAGCCGGGACAGGGTTCTACGAGCAGTACTTC. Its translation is CASSQSASSAGTGFYEQYF.

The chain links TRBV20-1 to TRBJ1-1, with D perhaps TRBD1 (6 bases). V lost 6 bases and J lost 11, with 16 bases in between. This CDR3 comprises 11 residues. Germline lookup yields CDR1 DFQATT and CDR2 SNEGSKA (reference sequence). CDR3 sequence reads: CSARKDSQAFF. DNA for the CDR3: TGCAGTGCCCGGAAGGACAGCCAGGCTTTCTTT.

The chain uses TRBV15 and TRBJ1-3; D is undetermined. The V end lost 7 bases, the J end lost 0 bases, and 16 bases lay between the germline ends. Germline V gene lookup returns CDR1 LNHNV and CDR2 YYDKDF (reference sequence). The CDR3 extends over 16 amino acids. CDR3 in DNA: TGTGCCACCACCCTGAACCTAGAAGGCTCTGGAAACACCATATATTTT. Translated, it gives CATTLNLEGSGNTIYF.

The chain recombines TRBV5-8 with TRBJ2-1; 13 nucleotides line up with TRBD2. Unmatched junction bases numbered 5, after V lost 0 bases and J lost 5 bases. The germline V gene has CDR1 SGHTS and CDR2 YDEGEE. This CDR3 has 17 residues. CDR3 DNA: TGTGCCAGCAGCTTGGGGGGACTAGCGGGACCCCACAATGAGCAGTTCTTC. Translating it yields CASSLGGLAGPHNEQFF.

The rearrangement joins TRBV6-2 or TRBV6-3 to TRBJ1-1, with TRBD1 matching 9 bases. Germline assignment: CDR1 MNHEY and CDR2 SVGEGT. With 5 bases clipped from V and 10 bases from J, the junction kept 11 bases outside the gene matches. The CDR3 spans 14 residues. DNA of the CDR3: TGTGCCAGCAGTCTCCTTGGGACAGGGAGTTCAGCTTTCTTT. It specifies CASSLLGTGSSAFF.

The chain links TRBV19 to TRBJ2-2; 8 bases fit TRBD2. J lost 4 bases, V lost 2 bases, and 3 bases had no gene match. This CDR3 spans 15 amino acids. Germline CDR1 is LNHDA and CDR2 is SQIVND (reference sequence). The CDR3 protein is CASSILAGGTGELFF. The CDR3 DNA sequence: TGTGCCAGTAGTATACTAGCGGGCGGCACCGGGGAGCTGTTTTTT.

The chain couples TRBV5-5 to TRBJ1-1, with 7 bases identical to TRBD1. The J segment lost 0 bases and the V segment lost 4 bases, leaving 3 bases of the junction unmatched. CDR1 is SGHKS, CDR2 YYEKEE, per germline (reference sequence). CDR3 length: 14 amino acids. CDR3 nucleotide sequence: TGTGCCAGCAGCGCCACAGGGGTGAACACTGAAGCTTTCTTT. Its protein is CASSATGVNTEAFF.

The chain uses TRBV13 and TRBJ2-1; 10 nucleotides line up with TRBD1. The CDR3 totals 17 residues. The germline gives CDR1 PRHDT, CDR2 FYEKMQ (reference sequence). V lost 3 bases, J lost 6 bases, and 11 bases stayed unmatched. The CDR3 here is CASSLMTGTGASNEQFF. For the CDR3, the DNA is TGTGCCAGCAGCTTGATGACCGGGACAGGGGCGTCCAATGAGCAGTTCTTC.

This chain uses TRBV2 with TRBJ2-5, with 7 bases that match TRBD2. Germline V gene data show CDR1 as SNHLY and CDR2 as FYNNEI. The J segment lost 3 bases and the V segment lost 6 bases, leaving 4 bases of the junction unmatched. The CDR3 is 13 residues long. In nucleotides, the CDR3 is TGTGCCAGCAGCTGGGGGGGGGAAGAGACCCAGTACTTC. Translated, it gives CASSWGGEETQYF.

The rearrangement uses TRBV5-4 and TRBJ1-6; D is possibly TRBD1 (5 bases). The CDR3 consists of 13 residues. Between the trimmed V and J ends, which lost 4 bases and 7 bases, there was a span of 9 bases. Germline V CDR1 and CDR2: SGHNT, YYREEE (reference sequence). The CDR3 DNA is TGTGCCAGCAGCCCCGGGGCGAATTCACCCCTCCACTTT. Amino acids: CASSPGANSPLHF.

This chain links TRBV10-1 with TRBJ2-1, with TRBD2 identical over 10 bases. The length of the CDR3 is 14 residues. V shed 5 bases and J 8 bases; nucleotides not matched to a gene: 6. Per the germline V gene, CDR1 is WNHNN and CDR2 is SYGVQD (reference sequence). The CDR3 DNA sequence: TGCGCCAGCAGTTTAGCGGGGGGCACGGATGAGCAGTTCTTC. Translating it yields CASSLAGGTDEQFF.